The 24 T cell receptor beta chains below come from one sample, sequenced in a study of shared clonotypes between healthy human individuals. Repertoires were generated with immunoSEQ multiplex PCR, while TCRdb's copy carries only in-frame clones and drops some. Seen here are under 600,000 clones, approximately 95% observed once, and the top ten hold about 0.068%. The sequenced sample was naive CD4+ T cells sorted from blood. Subset denoted: CD45RA+ positively selected. The receptors derive from a woman aged 25 to 39 in good health.

The chain links TRBV19 to TRBJ1-3; the D gene is possibly TRBD1 (6 bases). V was clipped by 6 bases and J by 5 bases, with 17 bases between them. The germline V gene has CDR1 LNHDA and CDR2 SQIVND (reference sequence). This CDR3 region has 15 residues. The CDR3 sequence is CASSEPWTARNTIYF. In DNA, the CDR3 is TGTGCCAGTAGCGAACCTTGGACAGCTAGAAACACCATATATTTT.

V is TRBV2 and J is TRBJ1-1; D not certain. V was trimmed by 5 bases and J by 5 bases, leaving 15 bases between them. CDR3 length: 14 amino acids. The germline V gene encodes CDR1 SNHLY and CDR2 FYNNEI. This CDR3 is CASSPTIGRTEAFF. The CDR3 coding sequence is TGTGCCAGCAGTCCTACCATCGGTCGGACTGAAGCTTTCTTT.

The chain is built from TRBV5-1 and TRBJ2-5; a possible D gene is TRBD1 (5 bases). The germline V and J ends were trimmed by 4 bases and 2 bases, with 15 bases remaining between them. From germline, CDR1 is SGHRS and CDR2 YFSETQ. The CDR3 length is 15 residues. The CDR3 sequence: CASSPPVQEQETQYF. In DNA, the CDR3 is TGCGCCAGCAGCCCCCCGGTACAGGAACAAGAGACCCAGTACTTC.

This chain joins TRBV29-1 and TRBJ2-7; D is tentatively TRBD1 or TRBD2 (6 bases each). V lost 6 bases and J 2 bases, leaving 11 bases between the germline ends. The CDR3 is 12 residues long. The germline gives CDR1 SQVTM, CDR2 ANQGSEA. CDR3 DNA: TGCAGCGTGAGGGGGGCTACCTACGAGCAGTACTTC. This translates into CSVRGATYEQYF.

The chain is built from TRBV5-4 and TRBJ2-7, with D possibly matching TRBD2 (6 bases). V was clipped by 4 bases and J by 0 bases, with 14 bases between them. The CDR3 covers 15 residues. The germline CDR1 and CDR2 sequences are SGHNT and YYREEE (reference sequence). The CDR3 protein is CASSRENRPSYEQYF. CDR3 nucleotides: TGTGCCAGCAGCCGGGAGAACCGCCCCTCCTACGAGCAGTACTTC.

V is TRBV6-5 and J is TRBJ1-2; D is unresolved. Trimming left V 0 bases short and J 7 bases short, with 12 bases between. The CDR3 is 14 residues long. The germline gives CDR1 MNHEY, CDR2 SVGAGI. The CDR3 spells CASSYSSALGGYTF. DNA for the CDR3: TGTGCCAGCAGTTACTCGTCAGCTCTCGGTGGCTACACCTTC.

This rearrangement joins TRBV28 to TRBJ2-2, with 8 bases identical to TRBD2. Looked up from germline, CDR1 is MDHEN and CDR2 is SYDVKM. The CDR3 loop spans 14 amino acids. V trimming: 5 bases; J trimming: 5 bases; junction bases outside the gene matches: 4. In DNA form, the CDR3 reads TGTGCCAGCAGTAGCGGGAGCGGAACCGGGGAGCTGTTTTTT. As protein: CASSSGSGTGELFF. Based on the CDR3 plus reference TRBV28 and TRBJ2-2, the full variable domain is DVKVTQSSRYLVKRTGEKVFLECVQDMDHENMFWYRQDPGLGLRLIYFSYDVKMKEKGDIPEGYSVSREKKERFSLILESASTNQTSMYLCASSSGSGTGELFFGEGSRLTVL.

The chain carries TRBV6-1 and TRBJ2-1, with D maybe TRBD2 (6 bases). V was shortened by 2 bases and J by 5 bases, with 13 bases between the two germline ends. Germline V gene data show CDR1 as MNHNS and CDR2 as SASEGT. The CDR3 loop spans 15 amino acids. CDR3 loop: CASSEMTSRDNEQFF. The DNA of the CDR3 is TGTGCCAGCAGTGAAATGACTAGTAGGGACAATGAGCAGTTCTTC.

This rearrangement joins TRBV27 to TRBJ2-7; 7 nucleotides align to TRBD2. Germline V CDR1 and CDR2: MNHEY, SMNVEV (reference sequence). V was pared by 5 bases and J by 4 bases, with 17 bases of the junction left unmatched. CDR3 size: 17 residues. CDR3 DNA sequence: TGTGCCAGCAGTGGGACGCCTCGCTGGCGGGAGAAGTACGAGCAGTACTTC. Protein: CASSGTPRWREKYEQYF.

The chain is built from TRBV28 and TRBJ2-7; no definite D call. V was clipped by 7 bases and J by 3 bases, with 16 bases between them. Germline V gene data show CDR1 as MDHEN and CDR2 as SYDVKM. This CDR3 has 14 residues. The CDR3 bases are TGTGCCAGCACCTCTGACCCGCTCCTCTACGAGCAGTACTTC. Its translation is CASTSDPLLYEQYF.

Concerning this clone: Different DNA sequences within this sample yield the same CDR3. The CDR3 spells CASSLSGVGEQYF. The CDR3 DNA sequence: TGTGCCAGCAGTTTATCAGGGGTTGGCGAGCAGTACTTC. The V gene is TRBV28, the J gene TRBJ2-7; the D gene is possibly TRBD1 (6 bases). The germline V gene encodes CDR1 MDHEN and CDR2 SYDVKM. Trimming pared 1 base from V and 6 bases from J, leaving 10 bases between. This CDR3 has 13 residues.

The genes are TRBV19 and TRBJ1-3; D call uncertain. V was trimmed by 6 bases and J by 0 bases, leaving 6 bases between them. Germline loops: CDR1 LNHDA, CDR2 SQIVND (reference sequence). This CDR3 region has 13 residues. Here the CDR3 reads CASRLSSGNTIYF. The DNA for the CDR3 is TGTGCCAGTAGGTTAAGCTCTGGAAACACCATATATTTT.

This clone was seen once. The chain joins TRBV29-1 to TRBJ2-1, with D perhaps matching TRBD1 (5 bases). In germline, CDR1 is SQVTM, CDR2 ANQGSEA. V was clipped by 5 bases and J by 6 bases, with 14 bases between them. This CDR3 spans 13 amino acids. CDR3 in amino acids: CSVSGWLGNEQFF. The CDR3 DNA reads TGCAGCGTTTCAGGGTGGCTAGGCAATGAGCAGTTCTTC.

This clone showed up just once. V usage is TRBV2 and J usage is TRBJ1-2, with a tentative D call TRBD1 (6 bases). The CDR3 extends over 13 amino acids. Trimming shortened V by 6 bases and J by 7 bases, and 15 bases separated the two germline ends. Germline V lookup: CDR1 SNHLY, CDR2 FYNNEI. The CDR3 bases are TGTGCCAGCAGCGTAGACAGGCAGCTTGGCTACACCTTC. It encodes CASSVDRQLGYTF. Full variable domain (rest looked up from reference TRBV2 and TRBJ1-2): EPEVTQTPSHQVTQMGQEVILRCVPISNHLYFYWYRQILGQKVEFLVSFYNNEISEKSEIFDDQFSVERPDGSNFTLKIRSTKLEDSAMYFCASSVDRQLGYTFGSGTRLTVV.

The gene calls are TRBV7-9 and TRBJ2-5; the D gene is possibly TRBD2 (6 bases). V was pared by 3 bases and J by 6 bases, with 11 bases between. Germline V gene data show CDR1 as SEHNR and CDR2 as FQNEAQ (reference sequence). This CDR3 is 13 amino acids long. In DNA, the CDR3 is TGTGCCAGCAGCTTGTCGGAGGGAAAGACCCAGTACTTC. Encoded protein: CASSLSEGKTQYF.

V is TRBV4-1 and J is TRBJ2-5; the D gene is possibly TRBD2 (5 bases). With the DNA end fitting TRBJ2-7 better, the J assignment may be wrong. CDR1 is MGHRA and CDR2 is YSYEKL in the germline V gene. The CDR3 runs to 15 residues. The CDR3 bases are TGCGCCAGCAGCCTCCTTGGGCTAGCTGGGTACGAGCAGTACTTC. Its protein is CASSLLGLAGYEQYF.

The CDR3 coding sequence is TGTGCCAGCAGCAAATGTCAGGGGGTGGCTACCTACAATGAGCAGTTCTTC. Translation: CASSKCQGVATYNEQFF. This chain uses TRBV21-1 with TRBJ2-1; TRBD1, the table's D call, lacks a check against the DNA. TRBV21-1 is flagged as a pseudogene. The CDR3 is 17 amino acids.

The V and J genes are TRBV18 and TRBJ1-2; D unclear. V lost 5 bases and J lost 4, with 8 bases in between. This CDR3 contains 12 residues. From germline, CDR1 is KGHSH and CDR2 LQKENI. In nucleotides, the CDR3 is TGTGCCAGCTCAAACTCCTCCTATGGCTACACCTTC. Amino acid sequence: CASSNSSYGYTF.

The chain recombines TRBV19 with TRBJ1-1, with unresolved D. Germline V gene lookup returns CDR1 LNHDA and CDR2 SQIVND (reference sequence). This CDR3 has 13 residues. V lost 7 bases to trimming and J lost 5 bases, with 14 bases between them. The CDR3 coding sequence is TGTGCCAGTATTTCCCCAGCGGGGACTGAAGCTTTCTTT. Residues: CASISPAGTEAFF. The variable domain in full, with the rest retrieved from reference TRBV19 and TRBJ1-1, is DGGITQSPKYLFRKEGQNVTLSCEQNLNHDAMYWYRQDPGQGLRLIYYSQIVNDFQKGDIAEGYSVSREKKESFPLTVTSAQKNPTAFYLCASISPAGTEAFFGQGTRLTVV.

This sequence joins TRBV7-6 and TRBJ2-2; D call uncertain. Deletions cut 1 base from V and 6 bases from J, with 12 bases between. The CDR3 has 15 residues. The germline CDR1 and CDR2 sequences are SGHVS and FNYEAQ. The CDR3 DNA sequence: TGTGCCAGCAGCTTAGGGGTTATGCTAGCCGGGGAGCTGTTTTTT. The encoded protein is CASSLGVMLAGELFF. The full variable domain, in which reference TRBV7-6 and TRBJ2-2 provide the parts outside the CDR3, is GAGVSQSPRYKVTKRGQDVALRCDPISGHVSLYWYRQALGQGPEFLTYFNYEAQQDKSGLPNDRFSAERPEGSISTLTIQRTEQRDSAMYRCASSLGVMLAGELFFGEGSRLTVL.

The rearrangement joins TRBV7-2 to TRBJ2-7; TRBD1 aligns across 7 bases. The CDR3 sequence is 13 residues long. CDR1 SGHTA and CDR2 FQGNSA come from the germline V gene. Germline trimming cut 3 bases from V and 5 bases from J; bases unmatched to any gene: 4. CDR3 protein: CASSFRQGDEQYF. The CDR3 DNA reads TGTGCCAGCAGCTTTCGACAGGGCGACGAGCAGTACTTC.

The chain uses TRBV6-5 and TRBJ2-7, with TRBD2 as a possible D gene (6 bases). This CDR3 contains 14 residues. Germline CDR1 MNHEY, CDR2 SVGAGI. The germline V and J ends were trimmed by 5 bases and 5 bases, with 16 bases remaining between them. The CDR3 bases are TGTGCCAGCAGTGGCCGGAGGGAAGCCCACGAGCAGTACTTC. Translation gives CASSGRREAHEQYF.

A note on this clone: This sample includes further DNA sequences coding for the same CDR3. The chain joins TRBV5-1 to TRBJ2-7, with a tentative D call TRBD1 (5 bases). V shed 0 bases and J shed 3 bases, with 7 bases lying between them. CDR3 length: 13 amino acids. Germline CDR1 SGHRS, CDR2 YFSETQ. The CDR3 here is CASSLVQGYEQYF. DNA of the CDR3: TGCGCCAGCAGCTTGGTGCAGGGCTACGAGCAGTACTTC. The full variable domain, with the rest looked up from reference TRBV5-1 and TRBJ2-7, is KAGVTQTPRYLIKTRGQQVTLSCSPISGHRSVSWYQQTPGQGLQFLFEYFSETQRNKGNFPGRFSGRQFSNSRSEMNVSTLELGDSALYLCASSLVQGYEQYFGPGTRLTVT.

J is TRBJ2-3 and V is TRBV7-8, with 8 bases fitting TRBD2. Germline V gene sequence: CDR1 SGHVS, CDR2 FQNEAQ. The V segment lost 5 bases and the J segment 0 bases; nucleotides outside the gene matches: 13. This CDR3 has 18 residues. The CDR3: CASSPTSGSVLSTDTQYF. The CDR3, as DNA: TGTGCCAGCAGCCCTACTAGCGGTAGCGTACTGAGCACAGATACGCAGTATTTT.